This T cell receptor (beta chain) was obtained from a study of T-cell reconstitution after alpha-beta-depleted transplantation in children. Notes on the study in general: T cells produced anew were the main source of T-cell counts and diversity one year after transplant. Several hundred graft clones that had expanded were reportedly the source of alpha-beta T cells about two months after transplant. The high TCRbeta diversity at day 60 in some patients came from surviving recipient T cells and thymic progenitors.

This clonotype came up many times. Its antigen is not known. Preparation of the TCRbeta library was carried out with unique molecular identifiers. TCRdb processed the PCR reads anew with MiXCR; each CDR3 protein has one entry. Of approximately 230,000 distinct CDR3 sequences listed, around 25% were seen once; the top ten hold about 5%. The ends were cut back, 3 bases at V and 2 bases at J, with 7 bases in the middle. The germline V gene encodes CDR1 KGHSH and CDR2 LQKENI. The CDR3 is made up of 14 amino acids. The chain joins TRBV18 to TRBJ2-2; tentatively, D is TRBD1 (5 bases). The receptor was isolated from a female patient younger than 10 who had a stem cell transplant for congenital amegakaryocytic thrombocytopenia, so the T cells may come from the graft donor. The sample consisted of PBMCs, mostly from graft donor cells, taken 360 days after TCRalphabeta/CD19-depleted stem cell transplant. In DNA, the CDR3 is TGTGCCAGCTCACCGACAGCAAACACCGGGGAGCTGTTTTTT. It specifies CASSPTANTGELFF.